A single sample is the source of the 28 T cell receptor beta chains below, sequenced in a study of T cell responses to AZD1222 COVID-19 vaccine. Only in-frame clones appear in the TCRdb table, and some are missing; sequencing was by immunoSEQ multiplex PCR. The profile shows about 120,000 clones, roughly nine tenths of them singletons. This specimen was peripheral blood, taken on day 0 of AZD1222 vaccination. These receptors came from an adult in good health.

The chain uses TRBV18 and TRBJ2-5; D might be TRBD2 (5 bases). This CDR3 is 15 amino acids long. Per the germline V gene, CDR1 is KGHSH and CDR2 is LQKENI. The V end was cut by 2 bases, the J end by 5 bases, with 15 bases between. CDR3 in DNA: TGTGCCAGCTCACCAGCTCCCGGGGTCGGGGAGACCCAGTACTTC. Translating gives CASSPAPGVGETQYF.

This chain connects TRBV5-5 to TRBJ1-2, with 8 bases lining up with TRBD1. V lost 4 bases and J lost 3; bases outside the gene matches: 2. Per the germline V gene, CDR1 is SGHKS and CDR2 is YYEKEE (reference sequence). This CDR3 region has 13 residues. CDR3 sequence (DNA): TGTGCCAGCAGCCCGACAGGGGACTATGGCTACACCTTC. Protein product: CASSPTGDYGYTF.

The rearrangement uses TRBV7-9 and TRBJ1-1; the D gene is possibly TRBD1 (6 bases). The CDR3 covers 15 residues. V was clipped by 0 bases and J by 5 bases, with 13 bases between them. Germline V gene lookup returns CDR1 SEHNR and CDR2 FQNEAQ (reference sequence). The CDR3 loop is CASSLAQTGQTEAFF. The CDR3 nucleotides read TGTGCCAGCAGCTTAGCTCAGACAGGCCAAACTGAAGCTTTCTTT. Together with reference TRBV7-9 and TRBJ1-1, the CDR3 gives the full variable domain: DTGVSQNPRHKITKRGQNVTFRCDPISEHNRLYWYRQTLGQGPEFLTYFQNEAQLEKSRLLSDRFSAERPKGSFSTLEIQRTEQGDSAMYLCASSLAQTGQTEAFFGQGTRLTVV.

V is TRBV19 and J is TRBJ1-1; D is uncertain. The CDR3 extends over 16 amino acids. Germline V gives CDR1 LNHDA, CDR2 SQIVND (reference sequence). V lost 5 bases and J 1 base, leaving 17 bases between the germline ends. CDR3 in DNA: TGTGCCAGTAGTTTGAGGGCGCAGTTCCCGAACACTGAAGCTTTCTTT. It specifies CASSLRAQFPNTEAFF.

The chain couples TRBV27 to TRBJ1-1; the D gene is possibly TRBD1 (6 bases). Trimming shortened V by 6 bases and J by 0 bases, and 11 bases separated the two germline ends. The CDR3 runs 14 residues. Germline CDR1 is MNHEY and CDR2 is SMNVEV (reference sequence). The CDR3 here is CASSQQGMNTEAFF. The CDR3 DNA follows: TGTGCCAGCAGCCAGCAGGGGATGAACACTGAAGCTTTCTTT.

This clone has only a few counts. The V call is TRBV10-3, the J call TRBJ1-2, with D possibly matching TRBD1 (6 bases). The CDR3 totals 13 residues. Germline V gives CDR1 ENHRY, CDR2 SYGVKD. V shed 7 bases and J shed 8 bases, with 17 bases lying between them. CDR3 nucleotides: TGTGCCATCATGGTTTCGGACAGAAGAGGCTACACCTTC. It yields the protein CAIMVSDRRGYTF.

The chain uses TRBV18 and TRBJ1-1; no clear D. Trimming pared 4 bases from V and 0 bases from J, leaving 12 bases between. The CDR3 has 15 amino acids. Per germline, CDR1 KGHSH and CDR2 LQKENI. The CDR3 here is CASSQSVLMNTEAFF. The CDR3 bases are TGTGCCAGCTCACAATCAGTTCTCATGAACACTGAAGCTTTCTTT.

The V gene is TRBV7-2, the J gene TRBJ2-5; D might be TRBD2 (5 bases). The germline gives CDR1 SGHTA, CDR2 FQGNSA. The ends were cut back, 6 bases at V and 5 bases at J, with 19 bases in the middle. The CDR3 is 15 residues long. The CDR3 nucleotides read TGTGCCAGCAGTCGCGGAGGCCCTAGGAAGGAGACCCAGTACTTC. This gives the protein CASSRGGPRKETQYF.

This chain uses TRBV12-3 or TRBV12-4 with TRBJ2-1; D perhaps matches TRBD2 (6 bases). The CDR3 covers 13 residues. V lost 7 bases, J lost 8 bases, and 15 bases lay in between. DNA of the CDR3: TGTGCCAGCACCTTGGGGGGTCCGGATGAGCAGTTCTTC. As protein: CASTLGGPDEQFF.

This chain links TRBV30 with TRBJ1-2; no definite D call. The CDR3 loop spans 12 amino acids. CDR1 is GTSNPN and CDR2 is SVGIG in the germline V gene (reference sequence). Trimming took 4 bases from V and 6 from J, leaving 12 bases between them. The CDR3: CAWTGRANGYTF. The CDR3, as DNA: TGTGCCTGGACCGGGAGGGCTAATGGCTACACCTTC.

The rearrangement uses TRBV3-1 (or the pseudogene TRBV3-2) and TRBJ1-6; no firm D call. This CDR3 is 16 amino acids long. Per the germline V gene, CDR1 is LGHDT and CDR2 is YNNKEL (reference sequence). V gave up 6 bases and J gave up 5 bases, with 17 bases separating them. This CDR3 is CASSPFGMANNSPLHF. The CDR3 nucleotides are TGTGCCAGCAGTCCTTTTGGTATGGCTAATAATTCACCCCTCCACTTT.

The chain joins TRBV12-5 to TRBJ2-1, with unresolved D. The V gene's germline CDR1 is LGHNT and CDR2 FRNRAP. Deletions cut 0 bases from V and 0 bases from J, with 15 bases between. The CDR3 spans 18 residues. CDR3: CASGLVHSASRSYNEQFF. CDR3 in DNA: TGTGCTAGTGGTTTGGTACACAGCGCCTCCCGCTCCTACAATGAGCAGTTCTTC.

The genes are TRBV7-9 and TRBJ1-1; D is ambiguous. Trimming left V 1 base short and J 5 bases short, with 8 bases between. Germline V gene sequence: CDR1 SEHNR, CDR2 FQNEAQ (reference sequence). This CDR3 has 13 residues. DNA of the CDR3: TGTGCCAGCAGCTTAGGGATGGGGACTGAAGCTTTCTTT. It encodes CASSLGMGTEAFF.

This chain links TRBV4-1 with TRBJ1-5; TRBD1 might be the D (6 bases). CDR3 size: 16 residues. Germline V gives CDR1 MGHRA, CDR2 YSYEKL. V lost 4 bases and J 7 bases, leaving 20 bases between the germline ends. In nucleotides, the CDR3 is TGCGCCAGCAGCCCTCTGGAAAACAGGGTCGGCCAGCCCCAGCATTTT. Protein sequence: CASSPLENRVGQPQHF.

The chain is built from TRBV19 and TRBJ1-4, with D unclear. The CDR3 has 14 residues. V was pared by 7 bases and J by 5 bases, with 14 bases between. Germline CDR1 reads LNHDA; CDR2 reads SQIVND (reference sequence). The CDR3 loop reads CASTPQSGNEKLFF. The DNA for the CDR3 is TGTGCCAGTACCCCCCAGAGTGGGAATGAAAAACTGTTTTTT.

The chain links TRBV7-2 to TRBJ2-5, with D perhaps TRBD1 or TRBD2 (6 bases each). There are 16 residues in the CDR3. Germline lookup yields CDR1 SGHTA and CDR2 FQGNSA. V lost 3 bases, J lost 3 bases, and 17 bases lay in between. This chain's CDR3 is CASSFQYRRGKETQYF. CDR3 nucleotides: TGTGCCAGCAGCTTCCAATACCGGAGGGGGAAAGAGACCCAGTACTTC.

The rearrangement uses TRBV19 and TRBJ2-2; 7 bases are shared with TRBD1. Germline V lookup: CDR1 LNHDA, CDR2 SQIVND (reference sequence). The CDR3 length is 15 residues. Germline trimming cut 4 bases from V and 8 bases from J; bases unmatched to any gene: 10. CDR3: CASSTSGTVAGELFF. The DNA for the CDR3 is TGTGCCAGTAGTACGTCCGGGACAGTAGCAGGGGAGCTGTTTTTT.

The chain has TRBV27 and TRBJ2-2; 8 nucleotides agree with TRBD2. The CDR3 has 16 amino acids. Per the germline V gene, CDR1 is MNHEY and CDR2 is SMNVEV (reference sequence). Unmatched junction bases numbered 4, after V lost 0 bases and J lost 4 bases. Written as DNA, the CDR3 is TGTGCCAGCAGTTTATCGGGACTAGATTTCACCGGGGAGCTGTTTTTT. It translates to CASSLSGLDFTGELFF.

This clone was counted once. This sample includes further DNA sequences coding for the same CDR3. V gene TRBV18 combines with J gene TRBJ1-1; no firm D call. V lost 6 bases and J 0 bases, leaving 11 bases between the germline ends. CDR1 and CDR2 (germline): KGHSH, LQKENI. The CDR3 length is 14 residues. CDR3: CASSPTALNTEAFF. The CDR3 DNA sequence: TGTGCCAGCTCCCCCACAGCCCTGAACACTGAAGCTTTCTTT.

In this sample, this clone turned up a few times. The V gene is TRBV25-1, the J gene TRBJ1-2; D not certain. The CDR3 length is 14 residues. Germline V gene lookup returns CDR1 MGHDK and CDR2 SYGVNS. Trimming stripped 6 bases from V and 2 bases from J, with 13 bases between. The CDR3 spells CASSDGSTNYGYTF. The CDR3, as DNA: TGTGCCAGCAGCGACGGTTCAACCAACTATGGCTACACCTTC.

The rearrangement uses TRBV11-3 and TRBJ2-1; maybe TRBD1 (6 bases). Trimming left V 5 bases short and J 6 bases short, with 17 bases between. This CDR3 has 15 residues. The germline CDR1 and CDR2 sequences are SGHNT and YENEEA. CDR3 nucleotides: TGTGCCAGCAGCAGTGGGGGCCTCCGGGGCAATGAGCAGTTCTTC. Its translation: CASSSGGLRGNEQFF.

The chain is built from TRBV7-2 and TRBJ2-7; 8 bases are a match to TRBD2. Trimming at V came to 6 bases and at J to 0 bases, leaving 4 bases not matched to a gene. Germline CDR1 SGHTA, CDR2 FQGNSA. This CDR3 comprises 14 residues. CDR3 sequence: CASSPTSGSYEQYV. The CDR3 DNA sequence: TGTGCCAGCAGTCCTACTAGCGGCTCCTACGAGCAGTACGTC.

This chain uses TRBV12-3 or TRBV12-4 with TRBJ1-4, with a weak D call TRBD1 (5 bases). The CDR3 extends over 13 amino acids. Trimming took 6 bases from V and 7 from J, leaving 12 bases between them. The DNA for the CDR3 is TGTGCCAGCAGCCGCGGGGGGGGTGAAAAACTGTTTTTT. Encoded protein: CASSRGGGEKLFF.

The chain recombines TRBV6-4 with TRBJ1-5, with 9 positions matching TRBD1. The J segment lost 5 bases and the V segment lost 6 bases, leaving 8 bases of the junction unmatched. CDR1 MRHNA and CDR2 SNTAGT come from the germline V gene. CDR3 size: 15 residues. The DNA for the CDR3 is TGTGCCAGCAGAGGGGACAGGGTAGAAGATCAGCCCCAGCATTTT. Protein product: CASRGDRVEDQPQHF.

The chain recombines TRBV12-5 with TRBJ1-1; D call uncertain. Germline V CDR1 and CDR2: LGHNT, FRNRAP. The CDR3 has 13 residues. V was pared by 4 bases and J by 0 bases, with 6 bases between. DNA for the CDR3: TGTGCTAGTGGTTCGACGGTGAACACTGAAGCTTTCTTT. It codes for CASGSTVNTEAFF.

This clone came up a few times. This sequence joins TRBV11-3 and TRBJ2-1, with 8 bases that match TRBD2. Losses at the gene ends were 0 bases for V and 6 bases for J; bases not matched to a gene: 7. The CDR3 covers 16 residues. Germline assignment: CDR1 SGHNT and CDR2 YENEEA. The CDR3 sequence: CASSLEGSGAPNEQFF. In DNA, the CDR3 is TGTGCCAGCAGCTTAGAAGGTAGCGGGGCCCCCAATGAGCAGTTCTTC.

The chain joins TRBV30 to TRBJ2-3; TRBD2 matches 9 bases. This CDR3 spans 16 amino acids. V lost 8 bases, J lost 2 bases, and 14 bases stayed unmatched. Germline V gives CDR1 GTSNPN, CDR2 SVGIG (reference sequence). The CDR3 sequence is CARGIAGALDTDTQYF. The DNA of the CDR3 is TGTGCCCGCGGGATAGCGGGGGCCCTCGACACAGATACGCAGTATTTT.

The V gene is TRBV7-6, the J gene TRBJ2-1, with 12 bases aligning to TRBD2. The germline V gene has CDR1 SGHVS and CDR2 FNYEAQ. This CDR3 spans 14 amino acids. Trimming removed 5 bases from V and 8 bases from J; junction bases left unmatched: 4. The chain's CDR3 is CASSPTSGGYEQFF. For the CDR3, the DNA is TGTGCCAGCAGCCCGACTAGCGGGGGCTATGAGCAGTTCTTC.